The 4 T cell receptor beta chains in this list originate from one sample, sequenced in a study of blood T cell repertoires in COVID-19. Libraries were prepared by immunoSEQ multiplex PCR; TCRdb keeps only in-frame clonotypes and omits some of them. Among roughly 380,000 clones, roughly 90% were seen once, and the ten largest hold around 4%. The sequencing input was peripheral blood. The receptors shown here come from a woman aged 55-69 years with COVID-19, enrolled during active disease.

The chain links TRBV9 to TRBJ2-7, with a weak D call TRBD2 (6 bases). There are 15 residues in the CDR3. Per the germline V gene, CDR1 is SGDLS and CDR2 is YYNGEE. The V end was cut by 0 bases, the J end by 2 bases, with 12 bases between. In nucleotides, the CDR3 is TGTGCCAGCAGCGTAGGGAATAGCGGTACCTACGAGCAGTACTTC. Translation gives CASSVGNSGTYEQYF.

The chain recombines TRBV6-5 with TRBJ1-2; tentatively, D is TRBD1 (6 bases). Trimming took off 5 bases at V and 6 bases at J, with 16 bases between the two ends. Looked up from germline, CDR1 is MNHEY and CDR2 is SVGAGI. The CDR3 has 14 residues. CDR3 loop: CASSKNVAGDGYTF. CDR3 DNA: TGTGCCAGCAGTAAAAACGTGGCAGGGGATGGCTACACCTTC.

In regard to this clone: Distinct nucleotide sequences in the sample also encode this CDR3. V gene TRBV5-5 combines with J gene TRBJ1-5, with TRBD1 as a possible D gene (5 bases). The germline V and J ends were trimmed by 0 bases and 4 bases, with 5 bases remaining between them. The CDR3 covers 13 residues. CDR1 is SGHKS, CDR2 YYEKEE, per germline (reference sequence). The CDR3 DNA sequence: TGTGCCAGCAGCTTGGCAGGGAATCAGCCCCAGCATTTT. Translation gives CASSLAGNQPQHF.

The chain couples TRBV5-1 to TRBJ2-5; 7 bases agree with TRBD2. The CDR3 consists of 16 residues. Trimming cost V 4 bases and J 2 bases; bases outside gene matches: 11. CDR1 is SGHRS and CDR2 is YFSETQ in the germline V gene. Here the CDR3 reads CASSPAVASGQETQYF. The DNA of the CDR3 is TGCGCCAGCAGCCCCGCCGTTGCTAGCGGACAAGAGACCCAGTACTTC.